This T cell receptor (beta chain) was identified in a study of beta chain features in type 1 diabetes. Overall study results and limits: A closer apparent resemblance between naive, central memory and Treg TCRB repertoires was seen in patients than in healthy donors.

This clone was observed a few times. Its cognate antigen is unknown. This CDR3 spans 11 amino acids. The germline V gene has CDR1 MNHNS and CDR2 SASEGT. V was trimmed by 4 bases and J by 3 bases, leaving 3 bases between them. The authors took one heparinised blood draw, averaging about 120 mL, from each donor. Stem cell-like memory, regulatory, central memory and naive CD4+ cells were sorted via CD45RO/CCR7/CD25/CD127/CD95/CD27. All of the sorted populations showed purity greater than 98%. As every portion of the isolated RNA was reverse transcribed, the sequencing read expressed TCRB transcripts. Produced via immunoSEQ multiplex PCR; TCRdb's table is partial and in-frame only. The table shows around 300,000 clones, with approximately 8.1% occurring only once.

Sequenced sample: central memory CD4+ T cells from blood. The rearrangement uses TRBV6-1 and TRBJ2-5; D unclear. This receptor was identified in a woman aged 18 to 35 in good health. The CDR3 sequence: CASSAKETQYF. The CDR3 DNA sequence: TGTGCCAGCAGTGCGAAAGAGACCCAGTACTTC.